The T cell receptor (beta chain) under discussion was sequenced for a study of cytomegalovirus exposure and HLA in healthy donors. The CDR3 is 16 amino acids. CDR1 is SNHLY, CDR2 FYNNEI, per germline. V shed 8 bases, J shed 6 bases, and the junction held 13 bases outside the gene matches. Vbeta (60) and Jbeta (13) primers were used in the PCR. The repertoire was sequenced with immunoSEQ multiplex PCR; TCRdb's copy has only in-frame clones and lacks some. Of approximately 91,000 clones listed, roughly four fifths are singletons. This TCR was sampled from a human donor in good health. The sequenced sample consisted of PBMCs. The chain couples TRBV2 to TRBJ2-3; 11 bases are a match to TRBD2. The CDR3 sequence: CASLKTSGVPGDTQYF. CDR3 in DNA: TGTGCCAGCCTCAAGACTAGCGGGGTCCCAGGGGATACGCAGTATTTT.